The 8 T cell receptor beta chains below all came from one sample that was sequenced in a study of blood T cell repertoires in COVID-19. The data were produced by immunoSEQ multiplex PCR, yet TCRdb's version contains in-frame clones alone and is incomplete. Among about 87,000 clones listed, about 82% were seen once. The sample comprised peripheral blood. These receptors were taken from a human donor in a cohort sampled during active COVID-19.

The gene calls are TRBV19 and TRBJ2-6, with D perhaps TRBD2 (7 bases). The V end was cut by 4 bases, the J end by 4 bases, with 14 bases between. CDR1 and CDR2 (germline): LNHDA, SQIVND (reference sequence). The CDR3 is 16 amino acids. For the CDR3, the DNA is TGTGCCAGTAGTACTGGGGGGGCGTTGGGGGCCAACGTCCTGACTTTC. Encoded protein: CASSTGGALGANVLTF. Full variable domain (missing parts from reference TRBV19 and TRBJ2-6): DGGITQSPKYLFRKEGQNVTLSCEQNLNHDAMYWYRQDPGQGLRLIYYSQIVNDFQKGDIAEGYSVSREKKESFPLTVTSAQKNPTAFYLCASSTGGALGANVLTFGAGSRLTVL.

The V gene is TRBV5-4, the J gene TRBJ2-1, with a tentative D call TRBD2 (5 bases). Trimming took off 0 bases at V and 3 bases at J, with 7 bases between the two ends. This CDR3 contains 14 residues. Per germline, CDR1 SGHNT and CDR2 YYREEE (reference sequence). The CDR3 loop reads CASSLDSDYNEQFF. The CDR3 DNA reads as TGTGCCAGCAGCTTGGATAGCGACTACAATGAGCAGTTCTTC.

The chain has TRBV3-1 (or the pseudogene TRBV3-2) and TRBJ1-5, with D possibly being TRBD1 (5 bases). The germline V gene encodes CDR1 LGHDT and CDR2 YNNKEL (reference sequence). This CDR3 spans 17 amino acids. V gave up 2 bases and J gave up 4 bases, with 18 bases separating them. The CDR3 sequence is CASSQKPGLGRNQPQHF. The CDR3 bases are TGTGCCAGCAGCCAAAAACCGGGACTTGGGAGGAATCAGCCCCAGCATTTT.

The J gene is TRBJ2-5, the V gene TRBV27; TRBD1 matches at 8 bases. CDR1 and CDR2 from the germline V gene are MNHEY and SMNVEV (reference sequence). V lost 8 bases, J lost 3 bases, and 11 bases stayed unmatched. The CDR3 spans 15 residues. CDR3: CASYGRTGIKETQYF. CDR3 nucleotide sequence: TGTGCCAGCTATGGTCGGACAGGGATTAAAGAGACCCAGTACTTC.

This clone was detected a few times. The V call is TRBV4-3, the J call TRBJ2-2; possibly TRBD2 for D (6 bases). CDR1 is LGHNA and CDR2 is YSLEER in the germline V gene. This CDR3 contains 19 residues. V lost 0 bases and J lost 6, with 23 bases in between. The CDR3 DNA is TGCGCCAGCAGCCAAGACTACCTAATTCTAGCGAGAGGCGCCGGGGAGCTGTTTTTT. Its protein is CASSQDYLILARGAGELFF.

This chain joins TRBV10-3 and TRBJ1-4; possibly TRBD1 for D (5 bases). V lost 5 bases, J lost 5 bases, and 12 bases lay in between. The CDR3 has 14 amino acids. Per germline, CDR1 ENHRY and CDR2 SYGVKD. CDR3 amino acids: CAISTAGKNEKLFF. The DNA for the CDR3 is TGTGCCATCAGTACCGCAGGGAAGAATGAAAAACTGTTTTTT.

V gene TRBV5-6 combines with J gene TRBJ2-7; 12 nucleotides line up with TRBD2. CDR1 SGHDT and CDR2 YYEEEE come from the germline V gene. V lost 4 bases, J lost 2 bases, and 10 bases stayed unmatched. The CDR3 is 17 residues long. The CDR3 DNA reads TGTGCCAGCAGCGGGACTAGCGGGCTCCTTTTACCCTACGAGCAGTACTTC. This sequence encodes CASSGTSGLLLPYEQYF.

The chain uses TRBV2 and TRBJ2-5; the match to TRBD2 covers 10 bases. V shed 6 bases, J shed 0 bases, and the junction held 4 bases outside the gene matches. Germline assignment: CDR1 SNHLY and CDR2 FYNNEI. The CDR3 loop spans 15 amino acids. CDR3 coding DNA: TGTGCCAGCAGACTAGCGGGGATTTACCAAGAGACCCAGTACTTC. This gives the protein CASRLAGIYQETQYF.